Below, 30 T cell receptor beta chains from the same sample are listed, as sequenced in a study of lymphopenia after photon versus proton radiotherapy. The protocol was immunoSEQ multiplex PCR, while the TCRdb copy is restricted to in-frame clones and leaves out a portion. The table lists about 83,000 clones, about 86% of them singletons, with under 1.5% in the top ten. This material consisted of peripheral blood, taken from a patient treated with proton-based radiotherapy. The receptors originated from a man between 60 and 75 years old with pancreatic cancer.

This sequence joins TRBV5-1 and TRBJ2-7; 9 bases agree with TRBD1. From germline, CDR1 is SGHRS and CDR2 YFSETQ. The CDR3 consists of 19 residues. Trimming took 3 bases from V and 5 from J; bases not matched to a gene: 21. The CDR3 DNA reads as TGCGCCAGCAGCTCGACGGACAGGGGCAGGGGCGGGAGATACCACGAGCAGTACTTC. Translation: CASSSTDRGRGGRYHEQYF.

This sequence joins TRBV28 and TRBJ1-3; possible D gene TRBD1, 6 bases. The V end was cut by 6 bases, the J end by 3 bases, with 9 bases between. This CDR3 is built from 13 residues. Germline loops: CDR1 MDHEN, CDR2 SYDVKM. In DNA, the CDR3 is TGTGCCAGCAGGGGGACAAATGGAAACACCATATATTTT. As protein: CASRGTNGNTIYF. Full variable domain (missing parts from reference TRBV28 and TRBJ1-3): DVKVTQSSRYLVKRTGEKVFLECVQDMDHENMFWYRQDPGLGLRLIYFSYDVKMKEKGDIPEGYSVSREKKERFSLILESASTNQTSMYLCASRGTNGNTIYFGEGSWLTVV.

The V and J genes are TRBV11-2 and TRBJ1-3, with D perhaps TRBD1 (6 bases). Trimming cost V 5 bases and J 2 bases, with 16 bases left between them. The CDR3 has 16 amino acids. Germline V gene lookup returns CDR1 SGHAT and CDR2 FQNNGV. CDR3: CASSPLTYRAGNTIYF. CDR3 coding DNA: TGTGCCAGCAGCCCACTAACATACAGGGCTGGAAACACCATATATTTT.

The chain couples TRBV6-1 to TRBJ2-7, with 8 bases that match TRBD1. The CDR3 spans 15 residues. Per germline, CDR1 MNHNS and CDR2 SASEGT. V gave up 7 bases and J gave up 5 bases; unmatched junction bases: 13. The CDR3 region has the DNA TGTGCCAGCACCGAGGACAGGGCAAGAAGCGACGAGCAGTACTTC. The encoded protein is CASTEDRARSDEQYF.

The V call is TRBV7-3, the J call TRBJ2-1, with unresolved D. The V gene lost 3 bases and the J gene lost 6 bases, with 9 bases spanning the gap. CDR1 and CDR2 (germline): SGHTA, FQGTGA. This CDR3 contains 13 residues. The CDR3 here is CASSLSNGNEQFF. The CDR3 bases are TGTGCCAGCAGCTTGAGTAACGGCAATGAGCAGTTCTTC.

This chain links TRBV7-2 with TRBJ1-2; no firm D call. This CDR3 is built from 11 residues. Trimming removed 7 bases from V and 7 bases from J, with 10 bases in between. The germline CDR1 and CDR2 sequences are SGHTA and FQGNSA. The CDR3, as DNA: TGTGCCAGCACCCAATACTCTGGCTACACCTTC. This gives the protein CASTQYSGYTF.

The V call is TRBV6-5, the J call TRBJ2-7; TRBD1 might be the D (5 bases). The V end lost 6 bases, the J end lost 0 bases, and 15 bases lay between the germline ends. Per germline, CDR1 MNHEY and CDR2 SVGAGI. The CDR3 totals 15 residues. The CDR3 loop is CASSQYRGFSYEQYF. The CDR3 DNA follows: TGTGCCAGCAGCCAATATAGGGGATTCTCCTACGAGCAGTACTTC.

The J gene is TRBJ2-3, the V gene TRBV11-2, with a tentative D call TRBD2 (6 bases). The length of the CDR3 is 14 residues. V shed 4 bases and J shed 3 bases, with 11 bases lying between them. From germline, CDR1 is SGHAT and CDR2 FQNNGV. CDR3 bases: TGTGCCAGCAGCTATACTAGCATGACAGATACGCAGTATTTT. Translating gives CASSYTSMTDTQYF. Using reference TRBV11-2 and TRBJ2-3 for the parts outside the CDR3, the full variable domain is EAGVAQSPRYKIIEKRQSVAFWCNPISGHATLYWYQQILGQGPKLLIQFQNNGVVDDSQLPKDRFSAERLKGVDSTLKIQPAKLEDSAVYLCASSYTSMTDTQYFGPGTRLTVL.

The table lists this clone with a count of one. The chain carries TRBV7-9 and TRBJ1-1; D ambiguous. The CDR3 is made up of 12 amino acids. Between the trimmed V and J ends, which lost 5 bases and 7 bases, there was a span of 11 bases. Germline lookup yields CDR1 SEHNR and CDR2 FQNEAQ (reference sequence). CDR3 sequence (DNA): TGTGCCAGCAGCCCCGTACAAGATGAAGCTTTCTTT. Its translation is CASSPVQDEAFF.

The V gene is TRBV5-1, the J gene TRBJ2-5; D is unclear. This CDR3 spans 12 amino acids. Between the trimmed V and J ends, which lost 0 bases and 5 bases, there was a span of 5 bases. Germline V gene sequence: CDR1 SGHRS, CDR2 YFSETQ. CDR3 sequence (DNA): TGCGCCAGCAGCTTGGAGTTGGAGACCCAGTACTTC. Protein product: CASSLELETQYF.

The chain is built from TRBV28 and TRBJ2-7; TRBD1 agrees at 10 bases. V gave up 3 bases and J gave up 2 bases; unmatched junction bases: 10. The V gene's germline CDR1 is MDHEN and CDR2 SYDVKM. This CDR3 contains 17 residues. The CDR3 spells CASSFPRPGTGAYEQYF. CDR3 sequence (DNA): TGTGCCAGCAGTTTTCCTCGGCCTGGGACAGGGGCCTACGAGCAGTACTTC.

The rearrangement joins TRBV7-9 to TRBJ2-3; the match to TRBD2 covers 11 bases. Germline assignment: CDR1 SEHNR and CDR2 FQNEAQ (reference sequence). J was trimmed by 5 bases and V by 1 base; bases with no gene match: 2. The CDR3 is made up of 15 amino acids. The CDR3 DNA sequence: TGTGCCAGCAGCTTAGGTAGCGGGAGGGTAGATACGCAGTATTTT. Amino acid sequence: CASSLGSGRVDTQYF.

This chain joins TRBV6-1 and TRBJ2-3, with TRBD1 matching 7 bases. This CDR3 has 15 amino acids. Per germline, CDR1 MNHNS and CDR2 SASEGT. The trim removed 6 bases at V and 3 bases at J, leaving 9 bases unmatched. CDR3 region: CASSLRDSKTDTQYF. The CDR3 coding sequence is TGTGCCAGCAGCTTACGGGACAGTAAAACAGATACGCAGTATTTT.

This clone has a handful of counts. V gene TRBV27 combines with J gene TRBJ1-5; no firm D call. The CDR3 extends over 13 amino acids. The germline gives CDR1 MNHEY, CDR2 SMNVEV (reference sequence). The V end was cut by 4 bases, the J end by 6 bases, with 10 bases between. The CDR3, as DNA: TGTGCCAGCAGTTCAGAGGAGGGTCAGCCCCAGCATTTT. Translated: CASSSEEGQPQHF.

Only a few counts were recorded for this clone. The CDR3 DNA reads as TGTGCCAGCAGTTACAGAAGCAGGGACAGACACCAACATTACTTC. This codes for CASSYRSRDRHQHYF. This chain joins TRBV6-5 and TRBJ2-5; 7 bases align to TRBD1. The CDR3 length is 15 residues. CDR1 is MNHEY, CDR2 SVGAGI, per germline. The ends lost 2 bases at V and 14 bases at J; junction bases unmatched: 17.

This clone has a single count. V and J are TRBV6-5 and TRBJ2-1; D ambiguous. With 6 bases removed from V and 6 bases from J, the gap between germline ends came to 9 bases. In germline, CDR1 is MNHEY, CDR2 SVGAGI. The CDR3 totals 12 residues. CDR3 coding DNA: TGTGCCAGCAGCTTAATCGGCAATGAGCAGTTCTTC. Residues: CASSLIGNEQFF.

This clone was found once. This chain connects TRBV7-3 to TRBJ2-7; TRBD1 or TRBD2 may be the D gene (5 bases each). Trimming stripped 5 bases from V and 2 bases from J, with 13 bases between. The CDR3 runs 14 residues. CDR1 and CDR2 (germline): SGHTA, FQGTGA. The CDR3 DNA sequence: TGTGCCAGCAGCCCTAGAGGGGCCCCCTACGAGCAGTACTTC. It codes for CASSPRGAPYEQYF.

The rearrangement uses TRBV29-1 and TRBJ2-7, with D perhaps matching TRBD2 (6 bases). The germline gives CDR1 SQVTM, CDR2 ANQGSEA. V was trimmed by 3 bases and J by 1 base, leaving 7 bases between them. This CDR3 contains 12 residues. The DNA of the CDR3 is TGCAGCGTTGAGGGGACTTCCTACGAGCAGTACTTC. It is translated as CSVEGTSYEQYF.

The J gene is TRBJ2-7, the V gene TRBV10-2, with TRBD2 identical over 8 bases. The CDR3 has 17 amino acids. CDR1 is WSHSY and CDR2 is SAAADI in the germline V gene. After removal of 0 bases from V and 4 bases from J, the junction contained 11 bases not matched to a gene. The CDR3 DNA reads as TGCGCCAGCAGTGAGTCGGTTGCTTTAGCGGGACGATACGAGCAGTACTTC. Protein product: CASSESVALAGRYEQYF.

In DNA form, the CDR3 reads TGTGCCAGCAGGGGCGTAGCGAGGATGTCGAGCGGGTCACCCTACGAGCAGTACTTC. The encoded protein is CASRGVARMSSGSPYEQYF. This chain uses TRBV11-2 with TRBJ2-7; the D gene is possibly TRBD2 (6 bases). The CDR3 length is 19 residues. The germline CDR1 and CDR2 sequences are SGHAT and FQNNGV. Trimming removed 6 bases at V and 2 bases at J, with 29 bases between.

This chain uses TRBV19 with TRBJ1-2, with 7 bases identical to TRBD1. Trimming removed 5 bases from V and 0 bases from J; junction bases left unmatched: 6. Per the germline V gene, CDR1 is LNHDA and CDR2 is SQIVND (reference sequence). The CDR3 runs to 15 residues. The DNA for the CDR3 is TGTGCCAGTAGTCGATCAGGGGGAACTAACTATGGCTACACCTTC. It translates to CASSRSGGTNYGYTF.

The chain carries TRBV5-5 and TRBJ1-5; a weak D match, TRBD1 (6 bases). The CDR3 has 13 residues. V was clipped by 4 bases and J by 6 bases, with 11 bases between them. Germline V gene lookup returns CDR1 SGHKS and CDR2 YYEKEE (reference sequence). In DNA form, the CDR3 reads TGTGCCAGCAGCCCCAGGGGAAGTCAGCCCCAGCATTTT. This sequence encodes CASSPRGSQPQHF.

DNA of the CDR3: TGTGCCAGCAGTCCGGAGGGAGTTGCCACTGAAGCTTTCTTT. Its translation: CASSPEGVATEAFF. The chain links TRBV6-6 to TRBJ1-1; D is undetermined. The germline V and J ends were trimmed by 5 bases and 4 bases, with 14 bases remaining between them. CDR3 length: 14 residues. Germline CDR1 and CDR2: MNHNY and SVGAGI (reference sequence).

This clone was seen once. The rearrangement joins TRBV9 to TRBJ2-7, with TRBD2 identical over 8 bases. The CDR3 is 16 amino acids. Germline V lookup: CDR1 SGDLS, CDR2 YYNGEE. Trimming at V came to 4 bases and at J to 2 bases, leaving 11 bases not matched to a gene. This chain's CDR3 is CASSPRGSGTTYEQYF. In nucleotides, the CDR3 is TGTGCCAGCAGCCCCAGGGGTAGCGGGACAACCTACGAGCAGTACTTC.

V usage is TRBV7-2 and J usage is TRBJ1-1; no firm D call. Trimming took off 2 bases at V and 1 base at J, with 8 bases between the two ends. This CDR3 comprises 14 residues. Per germline, CDR1 SGHTA and CDR2 FQGNSA. CDR3 DNA: TGTGCCAGCAGCTTAAGTCGACAGAACACTGAAGCTTTCTTT. As protein: CASSLSRQNTEAFF.

V gene TRBV9 combines with J gene TRBJ2-7, with 10 bases identical to TRBD2. This CDR3 comprises 14 residues. Germline trimming cut 3 bases from V and 7 bases from J; bases unmatched to any gene: 7. In germline, CDR1 is SGDLS, CDR2 YYNGEE. The CDR3 DNA sequence: TGTGCCAGCAGCGGCCTAGCGGGAGTAAAGGAGCAGTACTTC. Translation: CASSGLAGVKEQYF.

The chain carries TRBV7-9 and TRBJ2-2; D is unresolved. V lost 5 bases and J 1 base, leaving 8 bases between the germline ends. CDR3 length: 14 amino acids. Germline V CDR1 and CDR2: SEHNR, FQNEAQ (reference sequence). The CDR3 DNA reads TGTGCCAGCAGCGGATTGAGGAACACCGGGGAGCTGTTTTTT. This translates into CASSGLRNTGELFF.

The V gene is TRBV7-8, the J gene TRBJ2-7, with 12 positions matching TRBD2. V lost 1 base to trimming and J lost 6 bases; unmatched junction nucleotides: 4. Germline V gene data show CDR1 as SGHVS and CDR2 as FQNEAQ. The CDR3 length is 15 residues. CDR3 coding DNA: TGTGCCAGCAGCTTAGGACTAGCGGGAGTCGTCGAGCAGTACTTC. Its protein is CASSLGLAGVVEQYF.

The CDR3 sequence: CASSVAMGSGSVADTQYF. The CDR3 nucleotides read TGTGCCAGCAGCGTAGCTATGGGTAGCGGGAGCGTGGCAGATACGCAGTATTTT. This chain connects TRBV9 to TRBJ2-3; 9 bases are a match to TRBD2. The CDR3 contains 18 residues. CDR1 and CDR2 (germline): SGDLS, YYNGEE. Trimming removed 0 bases from V and 4 bases from J; junction bases left unmatched: 12.

CDR3 residues: CASSLRPGFGTGELFF. The CDR3 nucleotides are TGTGCCAGCAGCTTACGTCCGGGGTTCGGAACCGGGGAGCTGTTTTTT. This chain links TRBV7-6 with TRBJ2-2, with D maybe TRBD2 (5 bases). This CDR3 has 16 amino acids. Germline V gene lookup returns CDR1 SGHVS and CDR2 FNYEAQ. The ends were cut back, 2 bases at V and 5 bases at J, with 15 bases in the middle.